Following are 6 T cell receptor beta chains from one sample sequenced in a study of cytomegalovirus exposure and HLA in healthy donors. This table comes from immunoSEQ multiplex PCR, and its TCRdb copy is limited to in-frame clones, with some not included. Among some 69,000 clones listed, roughly 96% were seen once. Material for sequencing was PBMCs. Source of these receptors: a young man in good health and CMV-seronegative.

The genes are TRBV18 and TRBJ2-5; the match to TRBD2 covers 15 bases. The CDR3 is 17 residues long. J gave up 6 bases and V 1 base, and 6 bases lay outside the gene matches. Germline lookup yields CDR1 KGHSH and CDR2 LQKENI. Here the CDR3 DNA reads TGTGCCAGCTCACCACTCGGGACTAGCGGGAGGTTAAAGACCCAGTACTTC. This gives the protein CASSPLGTSGRLKTQYF. Complete variable domain (other parts from reference TRBV18 and TRBJ2-5): NAGVMQNPRHLVRRRGQEARLRCSPMKGHSHVYWYRQLPEEGLKFMVYLQKENIIDESGMPKERFSAEFPKEGPSILRIQQVVRGDSAAYFCASSPLGTSGRLKTQYFGPGTRLLVL.

The J gene is TRBJ1-2, the V gene TRBV6-1; 7 positions agree with TRBD1. Germline V gives CDR1 MNHNS, CDR2 SASEGT. The CDR3 spans 16 residues. Germline trimming cut 4 bases from V and 0 bases from J; bases unmatched to any gene: 8. CDR3 coding DNA: TGTGCCAGCAGTGCCACCTTGGGGACAGCTAACTATGGCTACACCTTC. Residues: CASSATLGTANYGYTF.

The chain couples TRBV27 to TRBJ1-3, with TRBD1 matching over 8 bases. V lost 6 bases, J lost 4 bases, and 8 bases stayed unmatched. The germline V gene encodes CDR1 MNHEY and CDR2 SMNVEV (reference sequence). This CDR3 region has 15 residues. The CDR3 here is CASSAGTGKGNTIYF. CDR3 DNA: TGTGCCAGCAGCGCCGGGACAGGCAAAGGAAACACCATATATTTT.

The V and J genes are TRBV19 and TRBJ2-1; 8 bases agree with TRBD2. Germline trimming cut 3 bases from V and 8 bases from J; bases unmatched to any gene: 6. Germline values: CDR1 LNHDA, CDR2 SQIVND (reference sequence). CDR3 size: 14 residues. CDR3 sequence reads: CASSMIGRGDEQFF. For the CDR3, the DNA is TGTGCCAGTAGTATGATCGGGAGGGGAGATGAGCAGTTCTTC.

The CDR3 is CASGERDSYEQYF. The CDR3 bases are TGTGCCAGCGGGGAGCGGGACTCCTACGAGCAGTACTTC. The chain has TRBV11-1 and TRBJ2-7, with 7 positions matching TRBD2. The germline V gene has CDR1 SGHAT and CDR2 FQDESV (reference sequence). After removal of 8 bases from V and 0 bases from J, the junction contained 4 bases not matched to a gene. CDR3 length: 13 residues.

The CDR3 loop reads CAWSLKGQETQYF. CDR3 nucleotides: TGTGCCTGGAGTCTAAAGGGACAGGAGACCCAGTACTTC. This chain joins TRBV30 and TRBJ2-5; 7 nucleotides line up with TRBD1. V lost 2 bases and J lost 5; bases outside the gene matches: 5. Germline CDR1 and CDR2: GTSNPN and SVGIG (reference sequence). There are 13 residues in the CDR3.